Here is one TCR beta chain with its context. Its antigen is unknown. No base quality information exists; no much larger clone differs at one position. In total, about 650 healthy bone marrow donors made up the cohort. At the time of sampling, all cohort members were nominally healthy, though unrecorded immune exposures were likely present. The donor tested CMV seronegative, placing the donor among the 350 to 400 seronegative members of the cohort. Each donor provided a peripheral blood sample, and peripheral blood mononuclear cells were used for TCR beta sequencing. Genomic DNA extraction from the blood cell samples was performed with the Qiagen DNeasy Blood Extraction Kit. Library preparation used the immunoSEQ multiplex PCR assay. For the multiplex PCR, a mixture combining 60 forward primers for TCR Vbeta segments and 13 reverse primers for TCR Jbeta segments was used. The CDR3 region of rearranged TCR beta genes was amplified from genomic DNA with a multiplex PCR assay. The Illumina HiSeq System was used to sequence the amplified TCR beta libraries as 87-base-pair reads. As for how the authors treated the data: A later analysis tallied roughly 80 million unique TCR beta chains across the 610 or so repertoires, and around 10 million of those chains were shared by two or more donors. Raw reads were error-corrected and collapsed into unique sequences by a nearest-neighbor algorithm in which closely related sequences were merged to remove PCR and sequencing errors. Alignment of CDR3 sequences to IMGT reference sequences was used to assign V, D and J gene segments. For a sequence to be retained, at least a six-nucleotide match to both a V gene segment and a J gene segment was required. A rearrangement counted as productive if the CDR3 had no stop codons and remained in frame with V and J, and every other rearrangement counted as non-productive. CDR3 was defined according to IMGT convention as the region running from the second conserved V-encoded cysteine to the conserved J-encoded phenylalanine. Sequences without an unambiguous match to a single V gene segment were excluded from the earlier analysis of 450 to 750 of the donors. In an earlier analysis of several hundred of the donors, V segments were called functional above 56.7% productive rearrangements and were called segregating when the between-donor standard deviation exceeded 5%. To diagnose cytomegalovirus status from the catalog of TCR beta chain sequences, a statistical classification framework was built. A later analysis assigned V and J genes by comparing TCR nucleotide sequences with IMGT/GENE-DB human TR gene sequences. Using the TCRdist pipeline, a later analysis assigned CDR3 sequences along with most-parsimonious VDJ recombination scenarios. A later analysis defined each TCR beta chain by its CDR3 amino acid sequence plus V-gene family, and excluded reads lacking a unique V-gene family. In a later analysis, several hundred highly shared, low-generation-probability nucleotide sequences were removed to address suspected cross-contamination and a sequencing artifact. A later analysis calculated a clonal expansion index for each public chain from normalized within-repertoire ranks of inferred template counts. In a later analysis, generation probabilities were computed using a VDJ recombination model fitted to out-of-frame rearrangements, and the results were checked against IGoR. Hypergeometric tests were used in a later analysis to score TCR-TCR, TCR-HLA and TCR-CMV co-occurrence, with a repertoire-size bias correction applied to the TCR pairs. To estimate false discovery rates, a later analysis permuted the HLA or CMV assignments 20 times. In a later analysis, co-occurring TCRs were grouped with DBSCAN, and TCRdist sequence similarity was added when clustering was performed within HLA-allele-positive subsets. Repertoires with fewer than 30,000 or more than 120,000 public chains were left out of co-occurrence clustering, as were about 5 repertoires with anomalous nucleotide sharing. TCRdb's version of the immuneACCESS table is confined to in-frame rearrangements and falls short of the full clone set. An unresolved V gene accounts for under half of the shortfall where checked; the remainder is of unknown origin. That table furnishes V, J and clone size, whereas the DNA furnished D and trimming. This sample has about 130,000 clones in its table, and 76% of those were observed once. The biggest ten clones account for 1.9% of the sample.

The source of the sample is a study of cytomegalovirus exposure and HLA in healthy donors (dated by TCRdb to 2016 to 2017). With regard to the full study: According to an earlier analysis of 550 to 750 of the donors, 150 million to 200 million T cells yielded 120 million or so unique TCR beta sequences and roughly 280 Gb of sequence data. About 280 gigabases of sequencing data and tens of millions of unique TCR sequences made up an early release that covered roughly 670 HLA-typed donors. Of the 350 to 450 genotyped donors, 75% to 85% were placed in the genetic ancestry cluster associated with self-reported Caucasian donors. The study aimed to test whether cataloging public T cell receptors could reveal signatures of past pathogen exposure. Using immunosequencing, the study profiled T cell repertoires from 550 to 750 subjects and related those repertoires to cytomegalovirus serostatus. Along with the roughly 700-subject first cohort, a separate validation cohort of over a hundred different subjects was used. The study combined high-throughput TCR immunosequencing, statistical association of individual TCRs with disease status, and machine learning to predict cytomegalovirus infection status. To study patterns of TCR occurrence, a later analysis re-analyzed previously published TCR beta repertoires from under 750 donors and added high-resolution HLA genotyping. In the later analysis, no new phenotypic data were used to find candidate immune exposures; instead, reliance was placed on TCR beta sequences and their occurrence across donors. To decide whether each TCR beta V gene segment behaved as functional or pseudogenic, an earlier analysis of several hundred of the donors relied on high-throughput TCR beta sequencing. Donor age, sex, ethnicity and CMV serostatus were collected together with the repertoire data. Genome-wide SNP genotypes for about three fifths of the roughly 670 donors were used in a later genetic analysis, which treated that subset as a discovery cohort. Every repertoire in the discovery cohort had been generated on one and the same sequencing platform. HLA typing included class I and class II loci at four-digit resolution. Typing coverage differed by locus: A, B, C, DRB1 and DQB1 were typed in roughly 620-630 donors, DQA1 in about 500, DPA1 in around 600, and DPB1 in roughly 470. A handful of DR-DQ haplotypes were handled as single units for association and clustering because linkage in the cohort was strong. Across some 400 genotyped donors of the cohort, an average of about 250,000 unique TCR beta nucleotide sequences per donor were sequenced, and roughly 17% of those sequences were non-productive. Summary of the overall study and its limitations: Across donors, most TCR sequences were observed very rarely, whereas some public TCRs were present in many individuals. Most CMV-associated TCR beta chains appeared to be HLA-restricted in a later analysis, and the HLA associations seemed to be driven largely by CMV exposure. According to the authors, the approach could potentially be generalized to other disease states and immunological phenotypes. HLA typing was unavailable for some donors at each locus, so association tests used only the typed subset. A further reported finding was that TCR beta sequences accurately predicted the HLA-A and HLA-B alleles for most subjects in the first cohort. In an earlier analysis of some 550 of the donors, most TCR beta V segments were observed in productive rearrangements about 87% or about 30% of the time, broadly matching IMGT annotations. The study gave a list of more than 150 TCR beta chains associated with cytomegalovirus. A cluster of highly shared sequence variants was judged likely to represent a technical artifact of the sequencing pipeline. Linkage disequilibrium might explain the correlated functional status among segregating V segments, but an unknown experimental factor could not be excluded. The presence/absence analyses assumed that sequencing depth was roughly uniform across donors, and that assumption may not be true. Assigning TCR associations to individual alleles was difficult when HLA alleles, especially DR and DQ, strongly co-occurred. Some IMGT-functional V segments, including TRBV6-2 and TRBV6-3, could not be told apart with the 87-base-pair reads, so those segments were excluded. The cohort was sequenced for TCR beta chains only, and without alpha or paired-chain data the features that could be detected were limited. The classifier was reported to diagnose cytomegalovirus status with high specificity and sensitivity in both the original and validation cohorts. In a later analysis, the rate of TCR association differed among HLA loci, with DRB1 alleles having the most associated TCRs and HLA-C alleles having the fewest. Specific HLA alleles were associated with 15,000 to 20,000 TCR beta sequences at a false discovery rate of 0.05 in a later analysis. A later genetic analysis reported fewer N-insertions in productive TCRs among donors in an Asian-associated ancestry cluster than the approximately 700-donor mean. For the cohort, immune exposure information was limited to CMV serostatus. V-gene and J-gene trimming of TCR beta chains was associated with a missense DCLRE1C variant in a later genetic analysis, and the association was replicated in an independent cohort. Compared with equally common non-associated chains, HLA-associated TCR beta chains in a later analysis were more clonally expanded and had lower generation probabilities. A later analysis reported that several top co-occurrence clusters appeared linked to parvovirus B19, influenza, CMV and Epstein-Barr virus. Because counts were too low, 15 to 20 rarely observed V segments, including chromosome 9 orphons, were excluded from the earlier analysis of under 650 of the donors. In vitro tests confirmed that a few of the cytomegalovirus-associated TCR beta chains recognize cytomegalovirus antigens.

Trimming removed 0 bases from V and 4 bases from J; the gene matches leave 4 bases unexplained. Spanning cysteine to phenylalanine, the CDR3 consists of 16 amino acids. The DNA shown is the 48-base CDR3, in frame from base 1. The germline V gene provides CDR1 SQVTM and CDR2 ANQGSEA. The chain links TRBV29-1 with TRBJ1-4, with 11 bases matching TRBD1. What was sequenced was PBMCs. The receptor was isolated from a man in his fifties in good health and CMV-seronegative. Here the CDR3 is given as CSVEDRDRGFNEKLFF. Here is the DNA: TGCAGCGTTGAAGACCGGGACAGGGGGTTTAATGAAAAACTGTTTTTT. This CDR3, with the reference TRBV29-1 and TRBJ1-4 proteins standing in past its ends, gives the full variable domain SAVISQKPSRDICQRGTSLTIQCQVDSQVTMMFWYRQQPGQSLTLIATANQGSEATYESGFVIDKFPISRPNLTFSTLTVSNMSPEDSSIYLCSVEDRDRGFNEKLFFGSGTQLSVL.